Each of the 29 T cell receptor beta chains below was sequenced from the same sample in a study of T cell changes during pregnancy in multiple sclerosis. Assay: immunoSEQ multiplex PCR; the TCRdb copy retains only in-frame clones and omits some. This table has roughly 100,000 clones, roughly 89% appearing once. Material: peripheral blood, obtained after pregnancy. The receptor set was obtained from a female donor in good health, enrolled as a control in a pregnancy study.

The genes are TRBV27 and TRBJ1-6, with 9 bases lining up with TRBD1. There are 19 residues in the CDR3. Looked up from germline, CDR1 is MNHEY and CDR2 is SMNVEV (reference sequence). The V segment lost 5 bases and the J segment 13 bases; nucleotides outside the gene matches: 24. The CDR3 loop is CASSRYRDRERLSPPPLHF. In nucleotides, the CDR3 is TGTGCCAGCAGTCGATACCGGGACAGGGAGAGATTAAGTCCACCGCCCCTCCACTTT.

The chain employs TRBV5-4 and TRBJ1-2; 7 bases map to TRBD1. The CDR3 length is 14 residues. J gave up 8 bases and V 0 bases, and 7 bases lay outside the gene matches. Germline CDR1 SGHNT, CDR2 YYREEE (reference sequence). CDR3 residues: CASSLGGRGSGYTF. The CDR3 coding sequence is TGTGCCAGCAGCTTGGGGGGCAGGGGGTCGGGCTACACCTTC.

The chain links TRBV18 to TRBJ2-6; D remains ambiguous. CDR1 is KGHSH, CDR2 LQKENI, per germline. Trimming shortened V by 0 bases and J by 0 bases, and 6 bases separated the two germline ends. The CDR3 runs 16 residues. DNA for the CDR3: TGTGCCAGCTCACCACCAGCCTACTCTGGGGCCAACGTCCTGACTTTC. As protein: CASSPPAYSGANVLTF.

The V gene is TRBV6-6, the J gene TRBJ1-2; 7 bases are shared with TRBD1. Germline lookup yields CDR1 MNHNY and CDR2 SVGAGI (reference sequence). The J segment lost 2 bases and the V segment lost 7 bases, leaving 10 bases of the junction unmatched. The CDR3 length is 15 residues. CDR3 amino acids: CASKAGGIRNYGYTF. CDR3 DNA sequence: TGTGCCAGCAAGGCAGGGGGGATTAGGAACTATGGCTACACCTTC.

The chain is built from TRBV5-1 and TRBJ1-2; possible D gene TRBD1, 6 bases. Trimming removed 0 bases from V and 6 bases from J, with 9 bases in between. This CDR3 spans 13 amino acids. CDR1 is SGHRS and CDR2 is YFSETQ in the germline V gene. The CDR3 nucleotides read TGCGCCAGCAGCTTGGAACAGGGCGATGGCTACACCTTC. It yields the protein CASSLEQGDGYTF. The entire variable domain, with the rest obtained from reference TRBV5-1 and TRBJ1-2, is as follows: KAGVTQTPRYLIKTRGQQVTLSCSPISGHRSVSWYQQTPGQGLQFLFEYFSETQRNKGNFPGRFSGRQFSNSRSEMNVSTLELGDSALYLCASSLEQGDGYTFGSGTRLTVV.

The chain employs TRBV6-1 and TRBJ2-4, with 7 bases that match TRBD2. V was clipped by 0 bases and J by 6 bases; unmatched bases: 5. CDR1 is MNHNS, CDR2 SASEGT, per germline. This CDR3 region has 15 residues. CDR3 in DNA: TGTGCCAGCAGTGAAGCCAAGACGGGGGGAAACATTCAGTACTTC. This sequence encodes CASSEAKTGGNIQYF.

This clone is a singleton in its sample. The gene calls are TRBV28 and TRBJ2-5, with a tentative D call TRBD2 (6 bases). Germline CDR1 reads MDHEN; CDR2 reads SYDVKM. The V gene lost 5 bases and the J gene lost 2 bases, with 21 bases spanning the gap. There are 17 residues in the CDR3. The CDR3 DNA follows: TGTGCCAGCAGTGCCGCTGGGCGGGGCGAATTTCAAGAGACCCAGTACTTC. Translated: CASSAAGRGEFQETQYF.

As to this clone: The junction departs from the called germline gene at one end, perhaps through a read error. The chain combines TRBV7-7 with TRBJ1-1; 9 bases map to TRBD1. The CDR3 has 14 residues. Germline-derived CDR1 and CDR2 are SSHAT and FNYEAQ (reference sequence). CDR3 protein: CASSTGQGNTEAFF. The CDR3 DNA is TGTGCTAGCAGCACGGGACAGGGGAACACTGAAGCTTTCTTT.

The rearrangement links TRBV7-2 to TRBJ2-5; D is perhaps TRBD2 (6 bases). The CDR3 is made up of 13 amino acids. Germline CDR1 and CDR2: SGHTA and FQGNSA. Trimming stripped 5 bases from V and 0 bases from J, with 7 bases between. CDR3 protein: CASSTSNQETQYF. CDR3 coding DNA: TGTGCCAGCAGCACTAGCAACCAAGAGACCCAGTACTTC.

CDR3 sequence (DNA): TGTGCCAGTAGTATTATAGGAGGGGGGGATCAGCCCCAGCATTTT. Translation: CASSIIGGGDQPQHF. The chain uses TRBV19 and TRBJ1-5; a possible D gene is TRBD1 (6 bases). CDR3 size: 15 residues. Germline V gives CDR1 LNHDA, CDR2 SQIVND (reference sequence). V dropped 3 bases and J dropped 5 bases, with 14 bases sitting between them.

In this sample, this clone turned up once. The CDR3 region is CASSQSRKGATNTGELFF. CDR3 in DNA: TGCGCCAGCAGTCAATCGCGCAAAGGGGCGACGAACACCGGGGAGCTGTTTTTT. The genes are TRBV23-1 and TRBJ2-2; tentative D call: TRBD1 (5 bases). TRBV23-1 is assigned to the ORF class and has an uncertain function. The CDR3 has 18 residues. V was trimmed by 0 bases and J by 0 bases, leaving 14 bases between them.

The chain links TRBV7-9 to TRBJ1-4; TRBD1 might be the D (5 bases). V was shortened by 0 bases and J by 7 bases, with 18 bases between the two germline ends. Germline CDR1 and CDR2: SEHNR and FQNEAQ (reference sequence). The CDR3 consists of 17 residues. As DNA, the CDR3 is TGTGCCAGCAGCTTAGCGGCACGGGGAGGTAGGGGTGAAAAACTGTTTTTT. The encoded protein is CASSLAARGGRGEKLFF.

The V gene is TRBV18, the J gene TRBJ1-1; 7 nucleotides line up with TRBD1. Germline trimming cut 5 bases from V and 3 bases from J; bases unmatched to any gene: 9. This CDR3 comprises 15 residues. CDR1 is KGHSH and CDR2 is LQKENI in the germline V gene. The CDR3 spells CASSAGQVRDTEAFF. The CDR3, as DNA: TGTGCCAGCTCAGCCGGACAGGTCAGAGACACTGAAGCTTTCTTT.

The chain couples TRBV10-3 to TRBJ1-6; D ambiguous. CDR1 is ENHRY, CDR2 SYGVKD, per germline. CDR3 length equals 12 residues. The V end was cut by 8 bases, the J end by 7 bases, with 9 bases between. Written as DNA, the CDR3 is TGTGCCATCGGCACGACAAATTCACCCCTCCACTTT. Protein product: CAIGTTNSPLHF.

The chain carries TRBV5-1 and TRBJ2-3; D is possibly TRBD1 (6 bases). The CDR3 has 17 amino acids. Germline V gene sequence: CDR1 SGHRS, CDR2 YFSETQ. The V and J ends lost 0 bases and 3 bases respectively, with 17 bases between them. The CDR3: CASSLAGPRGETDTQYF. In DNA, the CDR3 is TGCGCCAGCAGCTTGGCCGGCCCCAGGGGTGAGACAGATACGCAGTATTTT.

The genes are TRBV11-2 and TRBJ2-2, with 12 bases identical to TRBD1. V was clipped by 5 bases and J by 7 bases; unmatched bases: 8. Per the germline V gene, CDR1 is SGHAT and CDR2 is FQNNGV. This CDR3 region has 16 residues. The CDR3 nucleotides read TGTGCCAGCAGCCTCGGGACAGGGGGCCGTGGCGGGGAGCTGTTTTTT. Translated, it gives CASSLGTGGRGGELFF.

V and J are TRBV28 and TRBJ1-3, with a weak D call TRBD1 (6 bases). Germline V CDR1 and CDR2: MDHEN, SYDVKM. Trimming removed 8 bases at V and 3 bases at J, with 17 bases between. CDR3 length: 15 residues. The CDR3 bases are TGTGCCAGCGGGTTCCGGGACATCGATGGAAACACCATATATTTT. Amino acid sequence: CASGFRDIDGNTIYF.

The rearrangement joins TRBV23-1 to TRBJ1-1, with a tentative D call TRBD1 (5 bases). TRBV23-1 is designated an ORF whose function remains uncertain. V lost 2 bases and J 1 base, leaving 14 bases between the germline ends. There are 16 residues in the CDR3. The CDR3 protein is CASSQGEGVENTEAFF. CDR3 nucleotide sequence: TGCGCCAGCAGTCAAGGGGAAGGGGTAGAGAACACTGAAGCTTTCTTT.

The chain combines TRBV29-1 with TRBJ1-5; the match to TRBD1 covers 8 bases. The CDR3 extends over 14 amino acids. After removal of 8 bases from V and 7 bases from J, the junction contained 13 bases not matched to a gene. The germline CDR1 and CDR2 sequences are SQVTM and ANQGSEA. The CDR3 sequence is CSTSTGAAGQPQHF. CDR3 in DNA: TGCAGCACCTCGACAGGGGCCGCAGGGCAGCCCCAGCATTTT.

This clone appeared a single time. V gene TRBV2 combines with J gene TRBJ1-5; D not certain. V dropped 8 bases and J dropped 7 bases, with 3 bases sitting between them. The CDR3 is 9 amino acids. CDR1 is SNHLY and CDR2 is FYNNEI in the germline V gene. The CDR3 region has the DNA TGTGCCAGCGGCCAGCCCCAGCATTTT. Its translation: CASGQPQHF.

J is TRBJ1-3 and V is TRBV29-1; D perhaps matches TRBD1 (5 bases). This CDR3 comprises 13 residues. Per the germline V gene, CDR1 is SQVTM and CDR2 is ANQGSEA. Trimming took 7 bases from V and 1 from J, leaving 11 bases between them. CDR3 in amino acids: CSAGGVSGNTIYF. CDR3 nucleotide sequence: TGCAGCGCCGGGGGTGTATCTGGAAACACCATATATTTT.

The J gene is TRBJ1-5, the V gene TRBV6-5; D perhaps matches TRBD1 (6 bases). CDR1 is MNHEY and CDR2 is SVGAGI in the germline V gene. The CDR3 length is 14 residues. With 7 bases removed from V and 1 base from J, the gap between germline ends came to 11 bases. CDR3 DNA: TGTGCCAGCATCCCGGGACAAAGCAATCAGCCCCAGCATTTT. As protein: CASIPGQSNQPQHF.

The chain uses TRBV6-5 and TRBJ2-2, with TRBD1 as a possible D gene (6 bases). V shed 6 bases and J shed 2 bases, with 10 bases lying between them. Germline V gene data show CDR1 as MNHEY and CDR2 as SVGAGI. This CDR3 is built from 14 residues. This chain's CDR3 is CASSPDRNTGELFF. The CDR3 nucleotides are TGTGCCAGCAGCCCGGACAGAAACACCGGGGAGCTGTTTTTT.

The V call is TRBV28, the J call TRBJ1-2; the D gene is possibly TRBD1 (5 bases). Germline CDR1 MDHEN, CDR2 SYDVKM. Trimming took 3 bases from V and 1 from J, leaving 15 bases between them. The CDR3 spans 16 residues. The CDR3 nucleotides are TGTGCCAGCAGTTTGCCAGGGTCAAGGGGTAACTATGGCTACACCTTC. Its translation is CASSLPGSRGNYGYTF.

CDR3 protein: CASSSQGYGYTF. The DNA for the CDR3 is TGTGCCAGCAGTTCACAGGGGTACGGCTACACCTTC. V and J are TRBV28 and TRBJ1-2, with 7 bases identical to TRBD1. The junction had 4 bases not matched to a gene; V was cut back by 4 bases and J by 8 bases. This CDR3 is built from 12 residues. The germline V gene has CDR1 MDHEN and CDR2 SYDVKM.

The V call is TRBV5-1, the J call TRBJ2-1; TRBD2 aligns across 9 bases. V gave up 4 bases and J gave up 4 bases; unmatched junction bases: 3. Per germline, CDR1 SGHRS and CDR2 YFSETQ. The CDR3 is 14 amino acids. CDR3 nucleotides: TGCGCCAGCAGCCAGCGGGGGGCTTACAATGAGCAGTTCTTC. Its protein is CASSQRGAYNEQFF.

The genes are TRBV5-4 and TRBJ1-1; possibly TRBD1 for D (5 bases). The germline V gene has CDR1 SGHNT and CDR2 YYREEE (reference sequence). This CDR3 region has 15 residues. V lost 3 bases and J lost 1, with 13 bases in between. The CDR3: CASSSAPDRNTEAFF. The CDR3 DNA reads TGTGCCAGCAGCTCCGCCCCCGACAGGAACACTGAAGCTTTCTTT.

The CDR3 here is CAWSLQVNTEAFF. The CDR3 DNA follows: TGTGCCTGGAGTTTACAGGTAAACACTGAAGCTTTCTTT. The chain is built from TRBV30 and TRBJ1-1, with a tentative D call TRBD1 (5 bases). Germline V gene data show CDR1 as GTSNPN and CDR2 as SVGIG (reference sequence). The CDR3 totals 13 residues. V was clipped by 2 bases and J by 2 bases, with 9 bases between them. The variable domain in full, with the rest retrieved from reference TRBV30 and TRBJ1-1, is SQTIHQWPATLVQPVGSPLSLECTVEGTSNPNLYWYRQAAGRGLQLLFYSVGIGQISSEVPQNLSASRPQDRQFILSSKKLLLSDSGFYLCAWSLQVNTEAFFGQGTRLTVV.

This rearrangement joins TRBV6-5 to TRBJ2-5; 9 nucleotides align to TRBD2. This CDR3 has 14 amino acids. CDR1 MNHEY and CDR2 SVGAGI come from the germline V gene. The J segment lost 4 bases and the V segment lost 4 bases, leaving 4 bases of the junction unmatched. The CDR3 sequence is CASSFGLAPETQYF. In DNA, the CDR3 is TGTGCCAGCAGTTTCGGACTAGCGCCAGAGACCCAGTACTTC.